This T cell receptor beta chain originates from a study of shared clonotypes between healthy human individuals. Notes on the study in general: Non-shared clonotypes displayed generation probabilities falling below those of clonotypes present in all four donors.

This CDR3 contains 17 residues. V shed 1 base and J shed 2 bases, with 17 bases lying between them. Germline V gene data show CDR1 as SGHRS and CDR2 as YFSETQ. Libraries were prepared by immunoSEQ multiplex PCR; TCRdb keeps only in-frame clonotypes and omits some of them. The sample contains hundreds of thousands of clones, 74% of which appear only once. Note on this clone: Its specificity is not known.

This sequence joins TRBV5-1 and TRBJ2-3, with D possibly being TRBD2 (6 bases). This receptor was taken from a woman aged 25 to 39 in good health. Sequences were obtained from memory CD4+ T cells sorted from blood. Stated subset: CD45RA-negative fraction. CDR3 residues: CASSLFEGSGNTDTQYF. The CDR3 region has the DNA TGCGCCAGCAGCTTGTTTGAGGGTAGCGGAAACACAGATACGCAGTATTTT.